One and the same sample provided the 10 T cell receptor beta chains below, sequenced in a study of early T cells in non-severe SARS-CoV-2 infection. TCRdb re-derived calls from the 5' RACE reads in MiXCR, one entry per CDR3 protein. The sample lists 25,000 to 35,000 distinct CDR3 sequences; roughly 5.1% were seen once. Specimen: whole blood. The receptors derive from an adult who was a healthcare worker with PCR-confirmed SARS-CoV-2 infection or an uninfected control (not recorded which).

This sequence joins TRBV10-1 and TRBJ2-1; 11 bases are a match to TRBD1. The CDR3 totals 16 residues. V shed 6 bases and J 8 bases; nucleotides not matched to a gene: 12. CDR1 and CDR2 from the germline V gene are WNHNN and SYGVQD (reference sequence). In nucleotides, the CDR3 is TGCGCCAGCAGCCTGGGACAGGGGGTAGGTAAAGATGAGCAGTTCTTC. Translating it yields CASSLGQGVGKDEQFF.

This clonotype appeared many times. The J gene is TRBJ1-3, the V gene TRBV28; 7 positions match TRBD1. V lost 6 bases, J lost 6 bases, and 11 bases stayed unmatched. CDR3 length equals 15 residues. Per the germline V gene, CDR1 is MDHEN and CDR2 is SYDVKM. CDR3 nucleotides: TGTGCCAGCAGGAGACAGGGAACGTCAGAAAACACCATATATTTT. Translation gives CASRRQGTSENTIYF.

This clonotype was counted many times. The chain has TRBV12-3 or TRBV12-4 and TRBJ2-1, with 9 nucleotides matching TRBD1. Unmatched junction bases numbered 11, after V lost 6 bases and J lost 8 bases. The CDR3 is 15 residues long. CDR3 coding DNA: TGTGCCAGCAGCTTCAGGGACAGGGAGCACTATGAGCAGTTCTTC. It specifies CASSFRDREHYEQFF.

This clonotype was observed a few times. V and J are TRBV10-1 and TRBJ2-7; 8 positions match TRBD1. V lost 5 bases, J lost 5 bases, and 8 bases stayed unmatched. CDR1 and CDR2 (germline): WNHNN, SYGVQD (reference sequence). This CDR3 contains 14 residues. The CDR3 region is CASSPDREWDEQYF. The CDR3 DNA follows: TGCGCCAGCAGTCCGGACAGGGAGTGGGACGAGCAGTACTTC.

This clonotype was counted many times. This sequence joins TRBV6-5 and TRBJ2-1, with D unclear. Germline values: CDR1 MNHEY, CDR2 SVGAGI. CDR3 length: 13 amino acids. Between the trimmed V and J ends, which lost 7 bases and 5 bases, there was a span of 12 bases. The CDR3 DNA sequence: TGTGCCAGCACTTCGGGTGTGGACAATGAGCAGTTCTTC. The encoded protein is CASTSGVDNEQFF.

This clonotype was recorded at least ten times. The chain carries TRBV5-4 and TRBJ2-1, with 15 bases fitting TRBD2. V was clipped by 10 bases and J by 4 bases; unmatched bases: 6. The length of the CDR3 is 15 residues. Germline V gene data show CDR1 as SGHNT and CDR2 as YYREEE (reference sequence). DNA for the CDR3: TGTGCCGTCGGGACTAGCGGGGGGTCATACAATGAGCAGTTCTTC. Protein: CAVGTSGGSYNEQFF.

In its sample, this clonotype was seen many times. The chain has TRBV11-2 and TRBJ2-7, with D hard to call. The CDR3 extends over 13 amino acids. Looked up from germline, CDR1 is SGHAT and CDR2 is FQNNGV. Trimming left V 0 bases short and J 3 bases short, with 6 bases between. CDR3 sequence: CASSLDPGYEQYF. As DNA, the CDR3 is TGTGCCAGCAGCTTAGATCCCGGCTACGAGCAGTACTTC.

CDR3 region: CASSWDHIDTQYF. The CDR3 DNA sequence: TGTGCCAGCAGCTGGGACCATATTGATACGCAGTATTTT. V usage is TRBV11-3 and J usage is TRBJ2-3, with D possibly called TRBD1 or TRBD2 (5 bases each). Trimming shortened V by 4 bases and J by 6 bases, and 11 bases separated the two germline ends. The CDR3 runs to 13 residues. From germline, CDR1 is SGHNT and CDR2 YENEEA.

The chain joins TRBV7-2 to TRBJ2-3; the D gene is possibly TRBD2 (6 bases). V gave up 2 bases and J gave up 4 bases, with 13 bases separating them. This CDR3 spans 15 amino acids. Looked up from germline, CDR1 is SGHTA and CDR2 is FQGNSA. The chain's CDR3 is CASSLRRDPPDTQYF. DNA of the CDR3: TGTGCCAGCAGCTTACGGAGGGACCCCCCAGATACGCAGTATTTT.

This clonotype was counted ten times or more. This rearrangement joins TRBV13 to TRBJ2-1; TRBD1 agrees at 8 bases. The CDR3 covers 14 residues. With 6 bases clipped from V and 9 bases from J, the junction kept 10 bases outside the gene matches. CDR1 is PRHDT and CDR2 is FYEKMQ in the germline V gene (reference sequence). Here the CDR3 reads CASRLRGPGGEQFF. Here the CDR3 DNA reads TGTGCCAGCAGGCTCAGGGGGCCGGGTGGTGAGCAGTTCTTC.